The 27 T cell receptor beta chains below were found in one sample sequenced in a study of T cell repertoires in cytomegalovirus infection. MiXCR, run by TCRdb on the reads, gives a single entry per CDR3 protein. The sample holds roughly 990,000 distinct CDR3 sequences, approximately 32% seen once. What these receptors recognize is not known. This material consisted of cultured CD8+ T cells from PBMCs, taken from culture after CMV antigen stimulation. Source of these receptors: a human donor in good health (CMV status not recorded). Some clones in this sample may be carry-over from other donors' samples.

This clonotype was picked up many times. This chain joins TRBV7-9 and TRBJ1-1; the D gene is possibly TRBD1 (6 bases). The CDR3 has 15 residues. Trimming left V 4 bases short and J 1 base short, with 13 bases between. The V gene's germline CDR1 is SEHNR and CDR2 FQNEAQ (reference sequence). CDR3 sequence: CASSSQGRPNTEAFF. CDR3 nucleotides: TGTGCCAGCAGCTCCCAGGGGCGGCCGAACACTGAAGCTTTCTTT.

A few counts support this clonotype. This chain connects TRBV7-6 to TRBJ2-3; D is perhaps TRBD2 (6 bases). Germline V lookup: CDR1 SGHVS, CDR2 FNYEAQ. V lost 4 bases, J lost 5 bases, and 13 bases lay in between. The CDR3 totals 14 residues. The CDR3 region has the DNA TGTGCCAGCAGCTCCGGGACTGCCCTAGATACGCAGTATTTT. Protein product: CASSSGTALDTQYF.

Note on this clonotype: The junction departs from germline at one end; a sequencing error may be responsible. The chain recombines TRBV19 with TRBJ1-2; 8 bases align to TRBD1. Germline V gene sequence: CDR1 LNHDA, CDR2 SQIVND (reference sequence). The CDR3 has 17 amino acids. CDR3 sequence reads: CASTAGQGFFPNYDYTF. As DNA, the CDR3 is TGTGCCAGTACCGCCGGACAGGGCTTTTTTCCTAACTATGACTACACCTTC.

Regarding this clonotype: At one end the junction does not follow the germline gene, possibly because of a read error. The chain carries TRBV9 and TRBJ1-6; D unresolved. This CDR3 contains 12 residues. CDR1 and CDR2 (germline): SGDLS, YYNGEE. DNA for the CDR3: TGTGTCAGCAGCGTAGAATCCTCACCCCTCCACTTT. This gives the protein CVSSVESSPLHF.

The sample holds a few counts of this clonotype. The CDR3 reads CASSVGVVGQYF. The CDR3 nucleotides read TGCGCCAGCAGTGTTGGGGTGGTGGGGCAGTACTTC. J is TRBJ2-7 and V is TRBV10-1; D remains unclear. The CDR3 totals 12 residues. The germline V gene encodes CDR1 WNHNN and CDR2 SYGVQD (reference sequence). V dropped 4 bases and J dropped 9 bases, with 13 bases sitting between them.

In this sample, this clonotype turned up many times. V usage is TRBV7-2 and J usage is TRBJ2-5, with TRBD2 matching 10 bases. This CDR3 has 16 amino acids. CDR1 is SGHTA, CDR2 FQGNSA, per germline. V shed 4 bases, J shed 4 bases, and the junction held 9 bases outside the gene matches. The CDR3 reads CASSSISGGRLETQYF. CDR3 coding DNA: TGTGCCAGCAGCTCGATTAGCGGGGGGCGGTTAGAGACCCAGTACTTC.

This clonotype has only a few counts. V gene TRBV12-5 combines with J gene TRBJ2-2; no clear D. V dropped 2 bases and J dropped 2 bases, with 3 bases sitting between them. The germline gives CDR1 LGHNT, CDR2 FRNRAP. This CDR3 is built from 13 residues. For the CDR3, the DNA is TGTGCTAGTGGTTTGTACAACACCGGGGAGCTGTTTTTT. Residues: CASGLYNTGELFF. Full variable domain (remainder filled in from reference TRBV12-5 and TRBJ2-2): DARVTQTPRHKVTEMGQEVTMRCQPILGHNTVFWYRQTMMQGLELLAYFRNRAPLDDSGMPKDRFSAEMPDATLATLKIQPSEPRDSAVYFCASGLYNTGELFFGEGSRLTVL.

This clonotype appeared once. Germline is not matched at one junction end, which may reflect a read error. The chain employs TRBV7-6 and TRBJ2-2; no reliable D call. The CDR3 is 15 residues long. The germline gives CDR1 SGHVS, CDR2 FNYEAQ. CDR3 amino acids: CASSLTRHDTEELFF. The DNA of the CDR3 is TGTGCCAGCAGCTTAACTCGACACGACACCGAGGAGCTGTTTTTT.

This clonotype was seen a handful of times. The rearrangement links TRBV6-5 to TRBJ1-4; perhaps TRBD1 as D (5 bases). There are 15 residues in the CDR3. CDR1 and CDR2 from the germline V gene are MNHEY and SVGAGI. Trimming stripped 4 bases from V and 1 base from J, with 10 bases between. The DNA for the CDR3 is TGTGCCAGCAGTTCAATCAGGGAAACTAATGAAAAACTGTTTTTT. It codes for CASSSIRETNEKLFF.

The chain combines TRBV20-1 with TRBJ2-7; 9 bases fit TRBD1. After removal of 6 bases from V and 0 bases from J, the junction contained 6 bases not matched to a gene. The CDR3 sequence is 14 residues long. In germline, CDR1 is DFQATT, CDR2 SNEGSKA (reference sequence). In DNA, the CDR3 is TGCAGTGCAACCGGGACAGGGCCCTCCTACGAGCAGTACTTC. Protein: CSATGTGPSYEQYF.

This chain links TRBV28 with TRBJ2-2; D call uncertain. The CDR3 spans 14 residues. Looked up from germline, CDR1 is MDHEN and CDR2 is SYDVKM. V dropped 6 bases and J dropped 1 base, with 9 bases sitting between them. As DNA, the CDR3 is TGTGCCAGCAGCGGACGGATGAACACCGGGGAGCTGTTTTTT. It translates to CASSGRMNTGELFF.

This clonotype was seen many times. The V gene is TRBV7-9, the J gene TRBJ2-5; 12 bases fit TRBD1. CDR1 is SEHNR, CDR2 FQNEAQ, per germline (reference sequence). This CDR3 region has 15 residues. Trimming cost V 4 bases and J 4 bases; bases outside gene matches: 4. The CDR3 spells CASSSRDRGRETQYF. In DNA form, the CDR3 reads TGTGCCAGCAGCTCCCGGGACAGGGGGCGAGAGACCCAGTACTTC.

This clonotype has only a few counts. This chain uses TRBV20-1 with TRBJ2-7; 7 bases fit TRBD2. Losses at the gene ends were 7 bases for V and 3 bases for J; bases not matched to a gene: 9. Germline V gene data show CDR1 as DFQATT and CDR2 as SNEGSKA (reference sequence). The CDR3 extends over 13 amino acids. The DNA of the CDR3 is TGCAGTGTCCCGGGGGGTGGGGGCTACGAGCAGTACTTC. Protein sequence: CSVPGGGGYEQYF.

This clonotype turned up a few times. The V gene is TRBV7-6, the J gene TRBJ2-1; no firm D call. The CDR3 runs to 13 residues. Trimming stripped 4 bases from V and 3 bases from J, with 7 bases between. The germline V gene encodes CDR1 SGHVS and CDR2 FNYEAQ. CDR3 nucleotides: TGTGCCAGCAGCTACCAGCTCTACAATGAGCAGTTCTTC. Translating it yields CASSYQLYNEQFF.

This chain links TRBV12-3 or TRBV12-4 with TRBJ2-5; the D gene could be TRBD1 or TRBD2 (5 bases each). This CDR3 has 14 amino acids. V shed 1 base and J shed 5 bases, with 11 bases lying between them. The CDR3 coding sequence is TGTGCCAGCAGTTTAGGGCAGTGGGACGAGACCCAGTACTTC. This encodes CASSLGQWDETQYF.

Regarding this clonotype: With a much larger clone just one base away, this may be a read error. J is TRBJ1-2 and V is TRBV7-9; D is uncertain. This CDR3 contains 14 residues. Germline CDR1 reads SEHNR; CDR2 reads FQNEAQ (reference sequence). CDR3 sequence reads: CASSSSDGNYVYTF. CDR3 bases: TGTGCCAGCAGCTCTTCGGACGGAAACTATGTCTACACCTTC.

The sample holds one count of this clonotype. The chain combines TRBV7-9 with TRBJ2-3, with D possibly TRBD1 on 6 matching bases. Per germline, CDR1 SEHNR and CDR2 FQNEAQ (reference sequence). The V end lost 5 bases, the J end lost 0 bases, and 12 bases lay between the germline ends. The CDR3 spans 15 residues. The CDR3 reads CASSPGHWSTDTQYF. The CDR3 nucleotides read TGTGCCAGCAGCCCGGGACATTGGAGCACAGATACGCAGTATTTT.

The rearrangement uses TRBV15 and TRBJ2-7; D is undetermined. Between the trimmed V and J ends, which lost 1 base and 0 bases, there was a span of 13 bases. The CDR3 consists of 16 residues. Germline V gene lookup returns CDR1 LNHNV and CDR2 YYDKDF (reference sequence). The CDR3 spells CATSRAFRADSYEQYF. In nucleotides, the CDR3 is TGTGCCACCAGCAGAGCATTCCGGGCAGACTCCTACGAGCAGTACTTC.

Turning to this clonotype: At one boundary the junction diverges from the germline segment, which might be a read error. V gene TRBV7-9 combines with J gene TRBJ2-2; possibly TRBD2 for D (6 bases). The germline V gene encodes CDR1 SEHNR and CDR2 FQNEAQ (reference sequence). The CDR3 length is 16 residues. The CDR3 nucleotides are TGTGTCAGCAGCTTTGTGGGGGGAAGGAACACCGGGGAGCTGTTTTTT. Protein product: CVSSFVGGRNTGELFF.

This clonotype was seen a handful of times. The chain is built from TRBV6-6 and TRBJ2-1, with TRBD2 matching 14 bases. The CDR3 contains 18 residues. Germline-derived CDR1 and CDR2 are MNHNY and SVGAGI (reference sequence). J gave up 4 bases and V 5 bases, and 10 bases lay outside the gene matches. CDR3 sequence (DNA): TGTGCCAGCAGTAGAGGACTAGCGGGGGGACCGAAGTACAATGAGCAGTTCTTC. This encodes CASSRGLAGGPKYNEQFF.

This clonotype was seen a few times. The V gene is TRBV6-2 or TRBV6-3, the J gene TRBJ2-1, with 13 bases aligning to TRBD2. This CDR3 comprises 17 residues. The V segment lost 4 bases and the J segment 3 bases; nucleotides outside the gene matches: 6. CDR1 is MNHEY, CDR2 SVGEGT, per germline. CDR3 sequence reads: CASSSRTSGGGYNEQFF. The CDR3 DNA follows: TGTGCCAGCAGTTCCCGGACTAGCGGGGGAGGCTACAATGAGCAGTTCTTC.

This clonotype was observed a handful of times. The rearrangement joins TRBV28 to TRBJ2-1, with 15 bases that match TRBD2. This CDR3 has 22 amino acids. With V trimmed by 3 bases and J by 0 bases, 15 bases remained unmatched. From germline, CDR1 is MDHEN and CDR2 SYDVKM. The CDR3: CASSLNAAGTSGGSSSYNEQFF. CDR3 bases: TGTGCCAGCAGTTTGAACGCAGCTGGGACTAGCGGGGGGTCTAGCTCCTACAATGAGCAGTTCTTC.

The chain uses TRBV19 and TRBJ1-3; the D gene is possibly TRBD1 (5 bases). The CDR3 is 14 residues long. V gave up 6 bases and J gave up 10 bases, with 19 bases separating them. Germline loops: CDR1 LNHDA, CDR2 SQIVND (reference sequence). CDR3 residues: CASSLTDGKGTIYF. The CDR3 coding sequence is TGTGCCAGTAGCCTCACGGATGGGAAGGGGACCATATATTTT.

J is TRBJ1-2 and V is TRBV6-4; D gene uncertain. This CDR3 spans 16 amino acids. Germline CDR1 MRHNA, CDR2 SNTAGT. V dropped 3 bases and J dropped 6 bases, with 20 bases sitting between them. As DNA, the CDR3 is TGTGCCAGCAGTGAGGTTATAACCGATCTGCTGAATGGCTACACCTTC. Protein product: CASSEVITDLLNGYTF.

V is TRBV9 and J is TRBJ2-5; 7 nucleotides agree with TRBD1. V lost 2 bases and J lost 4; bases outside the gene matches: 5. The V gene's germline CDR1 is SGDLS and CDR2 YYNGEE. The length of the CDR3 is 14 residues. CDR3 nucleotide sequence: TGTGCCAGCAGCGTGCAACAGGGGATAGAGACCCAGTACTTC. It specifies CASSVQQGIETQYF.

On this clonotype itself: This sequence may be a read error, since a much larger clone differs from it by one base. The chain employs TRBV29-1 and TRBJ2-3, with D unclear. This CDR3 is built from 12 residues. V lost 0 bases and J lost 1, with 2 bases in between. Germline-derived CDR1 and CDR2 are SQVTM and ANQGSEA. This chain's CDR3 is CSVEDGTDTQYF. DNA for the CDR3: TGCAGCGTTGAAGATGGCACAGATACGCAGTATTTT.

The chain couples TRBV7-8 to TRBJ2-1; D remains unclear. Germline CDR1 is SGHVS and CDR2 is FQNEAQ. Trimming took off 3 bases at V and 5 bases at J, with 14 bases between the two ends. The CDR3 consists of 15 residues. The CDR3 DNA reads as TGTGCCAGCAGCTTTTCATGGTTCACAAACAATGAGCAGTTCTTC. Its translation is CASSFSWFTNNEQFF.